The 24 T cell receptor beta chains below were found in one sample sequenced in a study of CD8 T cells in Susac syndrome. After extraction with the RNeasy kit, 0.5 to 1 ug of the RNA was reverse transcribed using random hexamers. TCRdb recomputed calls from the immunoSEQ multiplex PCR reads with MiXCR, one row per CDR3 protein. The table lists under 200,000 distinct CDR3 sequences, approximately 94% of them singletons. The source material was CD4+ T cells from PBMCs. The receptors stem from a human donor with Susac syndrome.

This clonotype was counted only a few times. This CDR3 is CASSYPGQGKETQYF. CDR3 in DNA: TGTGCCAGCAGTTACCCTGGACAGGGCAAAGAGACCCAGTACTTC. V and J are TRBV6-6 and TRBJ2-5; 8 nucleotides agree with TRBD1. This CDR3 has 15 residues. CDR1 and CDR2 (germline): MNHNY, SVGAGI (reference sequence). The J segment lost 3 bases and the V segment lost 2 bases, leaving 5 bases of the junction unmatched.

The chain employs TRBV14 and TRBJ2-2; D gene ambiguous. The V gene's germline CDR1 is SGHDN and CDR2 FVKESK. The CDR3 contains 12 residues. V lost 2 bases, J lost 9 bases, and 7 bases lay in between. The CDR3 reads CASSQKDRELFF. The CDR3 nucleotides read TGTGCCAGCAGCCAAAAGGACCGGGAGCTGTTTTTT.

J is TRBJ1-1 and V is TRBV5-1; no reliable D call. CDR3 length: 16 residues. The V end lost 1 base, the J end lost 0 bases, and 13 bases lay between the germline ends. Germline CDR1 SGHRS, CDR2 YFSETQ. The CDR3 reads CASSLTRTAMNTEAFF. Written as DNA, the CDR3 is TGCGCCAGCAGCTTGACGCGTACAGCCATGAACACTGAAGCTTTCTTT. Supplemented by reference TRBV5-1 and TRBJ1-1, the full variable domain reads KAGVTQTPRYLIKTRGQQVTLSCSPISGHRSVSWYQQTPGQGLQFLFEYFSETQRNKGNFPGRFSGRQFSNSRSEMNVSTLELGDSALYLCASSLTRTAMNTEAFFGQGTRLTVV.

This clonotype appeared a single time. J is TRBJ2-3 and V is TRBV25-1; 7 positions agree with TRBD2. Germline CDR1 reads MGHDK; CDR2 reads SYGVNS. This CDR3 region has 16 residues. Germline trimming cut 3 bases from V and 0 bases from J; bases unmatched to any gene: 6. The DNA of the CDR3 is TGTGCCAGCAGTGACCTGGGGGGGACTAGCACAGATACGCAGTATTTT. Residues: CASSDLGGTSTDTQYF.

J is TRBJ1-1 and V is TRBV16; D is undetermined. The germline gives CDR1 KGHSY, CDR2 FQNENV. V lost 4 bases and J lost 1, with 7 bases in between. This CDR3 has 13 amino acids. The CDR3 DNA follows: TGTGCCAGCAGCCCAAACAGGAACACTGAAGCTTTCTTT. The encoded protein is CASSPNRNTEAFF.

The chain has TRBV20-1 and TRBJ1-2; D is possibly TRBD1 (5 bases). The CDR3 has 12 amino acids. Germline V gene data show CDR1 as DFQATT and CDR2 as SNEGSKA (reference sequence). Trimming shortened V by 3 bases and J by 5 bases, and 10 bases separated the two germline ends. In nucleotides, the CDR3 is TGCAGTGCTAGGGGGACGGAGTATGGCTACACCTTC. It encodes CSARGTEYGYTF.

This chain links TRBV19 with TRBJ1-2, with 7 bases aligning to TRBD1. The CDR3 runs to 13 residues. Germline V gene sequence: CDR1 LNHDA, CDR2 SQIVND (reference sequence). V lost 5 bases and J lost 8; bases outside the gene matches: 8. The CDR3 protein is CASSLRQGGGYTF. The CDR3, as DNA: TGTGCCAGTAGTCTCCGACAGGGCGGCGGCTACACCTTC.

The chain uses TRBV11-2 and TRBJ1-2; D remains ambiguous. V was cut by 0 bases and J by 7 bases, with 6 bases left in between. The CDR3 runs 12 residues. Per the germline V gene, CDR1 is SGHAT and CDR2 is FQNNGV. This chain's CDR3 is CASSLEGSGYTF. The CDR3, as DNA: TGTGCCAGCAGCTTAGAGGGGTCTGGCTACACCTTC.

CDR3 in amino acids: CASSPAGNPDTQYF. CDR3 in DNA: TGTGCCAGCAGCCCGGCGGGCAACCCAGATACGCAGTATTTT. J is TRBJ2-3 and V is TRBV11-3, with D perhaps TRBD2 (5 bases). In germline, CDR1 is SGHNT, CDR2 YENEEA. V dropped 5 bases and J dropped 4 bases, with 13 bases sitting between them. The CDR3 is made up of 14 amino acids. Complete variable domain (other parts from reference TRBV11-3 and TRBJ2-3): EAGVVQSPRYKIIEKKQPVAFWCNPISGHNTLYWYLQNLGQGPELLIRYENEEAVDDSQLPKDRFSAERLKGVDSTLKIQPAELGDSAVYLCASSPAGNPDTQYFGPGTRLTVL.

This clonotype showed up just once. The chain links TRBV7-2 to TRBJ2-1, with 13 nucleotides matching TRBD2. J was trimmed by 4 bases and V by 5 bases; bases with no gene match: 5. The CDR3 covers 16 residues. Germline V gene lookup returns CDR1 SGHTA and CDR2 FQGNSA. The CDR3 DNA reads as TGTGCCAGCAGCGCGGGACTAGCGGGGTTTTACAATGAGCAGTTCTTC. Its protein is CASSAGLAGFYNEQFF.

The V and J genes are TRBV18 and TRBJ2-2; D ambiguous. This CDR3 spans 15 amino acids. Germline loops: CDR1 KGHSH, CDR2 LQKENI. Trimming shortened V by 0 bases and J by 0 bases, and 5 bases separated the two germline ends. DNA of the CDR3: TGTGCCAGCTCACCACCGAGCACGAACACCGGGGAGCTGTTTTTT. Its protein product is CASSPPSTNTGELFF.

The chain combines TRBV21-1 with TRBJ2-2; the table's D call, TRBD1, was not checked against the DNA. TRBV21-1 is a listed pseudogene. This CDR3 has 16 residues. This CDR3 is CASSKVGAPSTGELFF. The CDR3 region has the DNA TGTGCCAGCAGCAAAGTAGGGGCTCCCTCCACCGGGGAGCTGTTTTTT.

The gene calls are TRBV5-1 and TRBJ2-5; the D call may be TRBD1 or TRBD2 (7 bases each). This CDR3 comprises 14 residues. Between the trimmed V and J ends, which lost 4 bases and 9 bases, there was a span of 19 bases. Germline V lookup: CDR1 SGHRS, CDR2 YFSETQ. CDR3 DNA: TGCGCCAGCAGCGAAACAGGGGAGGGAAAGGCCCAGTACTTC. The encoded protein is CASSETGEGKAQYF.

The J gene is TRBJ2-3, the V gene TRBV30; perhaps TRBD2 as D (7 bases). In germline, CDR1 is GTSNPN, CDR2 SVGIG (reference sequence). The CDR3 runs to 15 residues. V was cut by 5 bases and J by 5 bases, with 20 bases left in between. Here the CDR3 DNA reads TGTGCCTGGGGTCTAGGGGGGGGCCTTGGAGATACGCAGTATTTT. This translates into CAWGLGGGLGDTQYF.

This rearrangement joins TRBV4-1 to TRBJ2-1; maybe TRBD1 (5 bases). The CDR3 sequence is 16 residues long. CDR1 and CDR2 from the germline V gene are MGHRA and YSYEKL. V dropped 0 bases and J dropped 9 bases, with 18 bases sitting between them. The CDR3 region has the DNA TGCGCCAGCAGCCAAGATCCACAGGTAATTCGTGGTGAGCAGTTCTTC. Protein sequence: CASSQDPQVIRGEQFF.

The chain combines TRBV12-3 or TRBV12-4 with TRBJ1-6, with 8 bases aligning to TRBD1. The CDR3 is made up of 13 amino acids. V shed 6 bases, J shed 10 bases, and the junction held 5 bases outside the gene matches. CDR3 in amino acids: CASSLNRGSPLHF. Written as DNA, the CDR3 is TGTGCCAGCAGCCTCAACAGGGGGTCACCCCTCCACTTT.

In its sample, this clonotype was seen once. DNA for the CDR3: TGTGCCATCAGTGAGTCTCCAGGGGAGCCCTACGAGCAGTACTTC. This sequence encodes CAISESPGEPYEQYF. This chain joins TRBV10-3 and TRBJ2-7, with a weak D call TRBD1 (6 bases). Germline V gene lookup returns CDR1 ENHRY and CDR2 SYGVKD. The V end lost 0 bases, the J end lost 2 bases, and 11 bases lay between the germline ends. The CDR3 is made up of 15 amino acids.

This clonotype was seen a single time. The chain uses TRBV5-1 and TRBJ2-5; 10 nucleotides line up with TRBD2. The CDR3 length is 16 residues. With 4 bases clipped from V and 2 bases from J, the junction kept 8 bases outside the gene matches. Germline V lookup: CDR1 SGHRS, CDR2 YFSETQ. The CDR3 DNA follows: TGCGCCAGCAGCCCGGCTAGCGGGGGACAACAAGAGACCCAGTACTTC. As protein: CASSPASGGQQETQYF.

The chain carries TRBV5-4 and TRBJ2-5; tentatively, D is TRBD1 (8 bases). CDR1 and CDR2 from the germline V gene are SGHNT and YYREEE (reference sequence). V gave up 4 bases and J gave up 4 bases, with 20 bases separating them. CDR3 length equals 16 residues. This CDR3 is CASSAKPTGGGETQYF. The DNA for the CDR3 is TGTGCCAGCAGCGCGAAGCCAACAGGGGGGGGAGAGACCCAGTACTTC.

The rearrangement uses TRBV12-3 or TRBV12-4 and TRBJ1-1; 7 nucleotides line up with TRBD1. There are 17 residues in the CDR3. Losses at the gene ends were 7 bases for V and 0 bases for J; bases not matched to a gene: 14. The CDR3 is CASTKRAGTAMNTEAFF. The CDR3 DNA reads as TGTGCCAGCACCAAACGGGCAGGGACAGCGATGAACACTGAAGCTTTCTTT.

This chain joins TRBV20-1 and TRBJ2-7, with D possibly being TRBD1 (5 bases). Deletions cut 2 bases from V and 4 bases from J, with 6 bases between. Germline V gene sequence: CDR1 DFQATT, CDR2 SNEGSKA (reference sequence). CDR3 length equals 11 residues. The CDR3 DNA is TGCAGTGCTAGATACAGGTACGAGCAGTACTTC. Translated: CSARYRYEQYF.

Here the CDR3 DNA reads TGCGCCAGCAGCTTGGCCGTGGGGGGTAATTCACCCCTCCACTTT. It translates to CASSLAVGGNSPLHF. The genes are TRBV5-1 and TRBJ1-6, with D tentatively TRBD1 (5 bases). The germline CDR1 and CDR2 sequences are SGHRS and YFSETQ. V lost 0 bases and J 6 bases, leaving 10 bases between the germline ends. CDR3 length equals 15 residues.

The chain carries TRBV5-4 and TRBJ1-2, with D hard to call. This CDR3 contains 16 residues. Trimming removed 4 bases from V and 2 bases from J, with 18 bases in between. The germline V gene has CDR1 SGHNT and CDR2 YYREEE (reference sequence). The CDR3 DNA sequence: TGTGCCAGCAGCCCGACCTCGGGGATAACCAACTATGGCTACACCTTC. Encoded protein: CASSPTSGITNYGYTF.

The chain carries TRBV20-1 and TRBJ2-2; TRBD1 matches 8 bases. J was trimmed by 5 bases and V by 3 bases; bases with no gene match: 8. The CDR3 contains 15 residues. CDR1 is DFQATT and CDR2 is SNEGSKA in the germline V gene (reference sequence). CDR3 residues: CSARGRGQGTGELFF. CDR3 nucleotides: TGCAGTGCTAGGGGCAGGGGGCAGGGGACCGGGGAGCTGTTTTTT.